The 7 T cell receptor beta chains below all came from one sample that was sequenced in a study of T cells in Graves' hyperthyroidism and ophthalmopathy. Using RNA transcripts as the source, TCR beta CDR3 regions were amplified. First-round RT-PCR with HTBI primers amplified the TCR CDR3 region. TCRdb reprocessed the multiplex PCR reads via MiXCR and lists one record per CDR3 protein. The sample consists of 700,000 to 850,000 distinct CDR3 sequences, 35% of them appearing once. Sequencing was carried out using blood. These receptors originate from a woman aged 40-49 years with Graves' hyperthyroidism.

Many counts were recorded for this clonotype. The rearrangement links TRBV7-6 to TRBJ1-6; possible D gene TRBD1, 6 bases. Trimming took 5 bases from V and 7 from J, leaving 12 bases between them. CDR1 and CDR2 (germline): SGHVS, FNYEAQ. This CDR3 has 14 residues. The CDR3 loop reads CASSRRGVNSPLHF. Here the CDR3 DNA reads TGTGCCAGCAGCCGCAGGGGCGTGAATTCACCCCTCCACTTT.

The chain employs TRBV15 and TRBJ1-2, with D tentatively TRBD1 (5 bases). The germline gives CDR1 LNHNV, CDR2 YYDKDF (reference sequence). CDR3 length: 16 residues. Trimming left V 3 bases short and J 8 bases short, with 22 bases between. The chain's CDR3 is CATSSALPGPWTGYTF. Written as DNA, the CDR3 is TGTGCCACCAGCAGTGCTCTACCGGGACCCTGGACCGGCTACACCTTC.

There are many counts of this clonotype. The chain has TRBV7-2 and TRBJ2-7; 10 nucleotides align to TRBD1. In germline, CDR1 is SGHTA, CDR2 FQGNSA. V shed 6 bases and J 4 bases; nucleotides not matched to a gene: 6. The CDR3 has 14 amino acids. In nucleotides, the CDR3 is TGTGCCAGCAGTCCCGGGACAGGGGTATACGAGCAGTACTTC. It codes for CASSPGTGVYEQYF.

About this clonotype: A much larger clone is a single base away; this may be a read error. This chain joins TRBV11-2 and TRBJ2-7; 7 bases align to TRBD1. The end of the DNA is better explained by TRBJ1-2, so the J call may be wrong. Per germline, CDR1 SGHAT and CDR2 FQNNGV. There are 13 residues in the CDR3. The CDR3 region is CAGSPDRVVGYTF. CDR3 DNA: TGTGCCGGCAGCCCAGACAGGGTCGTGGGCTACACCTTC.

The chain is built from TRBV4-1 and TRBJ2-2; 8 bases agree with TRBD2. This CDR3 region has 17 residues. V trimming: 1 base; J trimming: 7 bases; junction bases outside the gene matches: 11. The germline gives CDR1 MGHRA, CDR2 YSYEKL. The CDR3 loop is CASSQVSAGAVRGELFF. CDR3 sequence (DNA): TGCGCCAGCAGCCAAGTGTCAGCGGGAGCGGTCCGCGGGGAGCTGTTTTTT.

This chain connects TRBV10-3 to TRBJ2-2; D unclear. The germline gives CDR1 ENHRY, CDR2 SYGVKD. There are 11 residues in the CDR3. V dropped 8 bases and J dropped 4 bases, with 5 bases sitting between them. CDR3 in DNA: TGTGCCATCCTGGGCACCGGGGAGCTGTTTTTT. Translating it yields CAILGTGELFF.

On this clonotype itself: No conserved phenylalanine or tryptophan is present at the end of the CDR3, so a read error is the likely explanation. The DNA is omitted, as the CDR3 cannot be located on it reliably, and the CDR3 follows TCRdb's listing. This chain uses TRBV2 with TRBJ2-5; the table's D call of TRBD1 was not tested on the DNA. The germline gives CDR1 SNHLY, CDR2 FYNNEI. The CDR3 sequence runs 8 residues, both termini included. The CDR3 loop reads CASSGTRQ.